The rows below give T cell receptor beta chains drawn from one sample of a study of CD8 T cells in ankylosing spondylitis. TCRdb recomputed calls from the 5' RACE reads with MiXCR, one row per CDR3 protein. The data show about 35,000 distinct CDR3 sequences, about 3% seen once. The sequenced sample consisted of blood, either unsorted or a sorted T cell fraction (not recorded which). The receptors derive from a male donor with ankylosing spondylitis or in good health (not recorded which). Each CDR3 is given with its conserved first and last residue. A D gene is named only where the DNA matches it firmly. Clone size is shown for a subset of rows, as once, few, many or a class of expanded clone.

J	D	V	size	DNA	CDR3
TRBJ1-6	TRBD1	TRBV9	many	TGTGCCAGCAGCCTCGACAGGGGTGTTAATTCACCCCTCCACTTT	CASSLDRGVNSPLHF
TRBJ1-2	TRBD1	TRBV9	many	TGTGCCAGCAGCGTCGACAGGGGGCATGGCTACACCTTC	CASSVDRGHGYTF
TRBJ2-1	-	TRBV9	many	TGTGCCAGCAGCGTAGTCGGGAGTCACAATGAGCAGTTCTTC	CASSVVGSHNEQFF
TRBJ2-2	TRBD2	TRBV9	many	TGTGCCAGCAGCGCCAGCGGGAGTTGGGACACCGGGGAGCTGTTTTTT	CASSASGSWDTGELFF
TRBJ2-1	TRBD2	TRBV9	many	TGTGCCAGCAGCGTCTTAGCGGGAGGTCTCCCCTACAATGAGCAGTTCTTC	CASSVLAGGLPYNEQFF
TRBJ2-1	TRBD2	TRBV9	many	TGTGCCAGCAGCGTCCGACTAGCGGGGGCCCGGGGCGACTACAATGAGCAGTTCTTC	CASSVRLAGARGDYNEQFF
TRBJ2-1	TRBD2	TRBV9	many	TGTGCCAGCAGCGTCGGGACTACCAGTAAAAGCTCCTACAATGAGCAGTTCTTC	CASSVGTTSKSSYNEQFF
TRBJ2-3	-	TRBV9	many	TGTGCCAGCAGCGTTGACGGGGTAGATACGCAGTATTTT	CASSVDGVDTQYF
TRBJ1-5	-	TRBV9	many	TGTGCCAGCAGCGTAGAAGGGGTCAGCAATCAGCCCCAGCATTTT	CASSVEGVSNQPQHF
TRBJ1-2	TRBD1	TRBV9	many	TGTGCCAGCAGCGTAAAGACAGGGGGCGACTATGGCTACACCTTC	CASSVKTGGDYGYTF
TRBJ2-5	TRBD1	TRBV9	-	TGTGCCAGCAGCGTAGGAGGACAGGGGAAGACCCAGTACTTC	CASSVGGQGKTQYF
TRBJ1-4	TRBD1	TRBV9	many	TGTGCCAGCAGCCGGGGACAGATTAATGAAAAACTGTTTTTT	CASSRGQINEKLFF
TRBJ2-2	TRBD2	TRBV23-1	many	TGCGCCAGCAGGCCGGGACTAGCGGCGACCGGGGAGCTGTTTTTT	CASRPGLAATGELFF
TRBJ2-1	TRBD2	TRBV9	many	TGTGCCAGCAGCGTAGCTCTTGGGCTAGCGGGATACCCGAGCTCCTACAATGAGCAGTTCTTC	CASSVALGLAGYPSSYNEQFF
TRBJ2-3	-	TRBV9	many	TGTGCCAGCAGCGTACTCTCTGACGGCACAGATACGCAGTATTTT	CASSVLSDGTDTQYF
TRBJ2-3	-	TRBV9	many	TGTGCCAGCAGCCCCGGGGAGCGGGGCACAGATACGCAGTATTTT	CASSPGERGTDTQYF
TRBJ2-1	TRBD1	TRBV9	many	TGTGCCAGCAGCGTCGCAGGACAGGGTACCTACAATGAGCAGTTCTTC	CASSVAGQGTYNEQFF
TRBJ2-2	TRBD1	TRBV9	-	TGTGCCAGCAGCGTAAGGGGACAGGCCGCGAACACCGGGGAGCTGTTTTTT	CASSVRGQAANTGELFF
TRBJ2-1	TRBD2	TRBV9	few	TGTGCCAGCGCGGTAGCGGGGGGGCTATCTGAGCAGTTCTTC	CASAVAGGLSEQFF
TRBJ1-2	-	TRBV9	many	TGTGCCAGCAGCGTTTTTAACTATGGCTACACCTTC	CASSVFNYGYTF